These T cell receptor beta chains were read from a single sample in a study of tumor and adjacent non-tumor tissue in lung cancer. MiXCR was run by TCRdb on the multiplex PCR reads, yielding one entry per CDR3 protein. The table has tens of thousands of distinct CDR3 sequences, around two thirds seen once; the top ten hold roughly 25%. The sequencing sample was made of distant non-tumor lung tissue. These receptor sequences come from a woman aged 60-75 years with non-small cell lung cancer. Each CDR3 is given with its conserved first and last residue. The order of the fields is V gene, CDR3 protein.

v_gene: TRBV6-2/TRBV6-3
CDR3aa: CASTYDVQSVQYF

v_gene: TRBV11-2
CDR3aa: CANSLDGTPYEQYF

v_gene: TRBV28
CDR3aa: CASSSDRGWDEQFF

v_gene: TRBV28
CDR3aa: CASRLWGTDTRYF

v_gene: TRBV4-3
CDR3aa: CTSSQGHRDVETQYF

v_gene: TRBV6-6
CDR3aa: CASSYERWNTGEPFF

v_gene: TRBV6-5
CDR3aa: CASSYWTGGRGYTF

v_gene: TRBV5-6
CDR3aa: CASSDGLPVETHYF

v_gene: TRBV6-1
CDR3aa: CDSSQYRQGNYGYTF

v_gene: TRBV12-3/TRBV12-4
CDR3aa: CASSYNEGLAYEQYF

v_gene: TRBV6-1
CDR3aa: CASSEDGRNQPQHF

v_gene: TRBV6-2/TRBV6-3
CDR3aa: CAGQREGLDIEQFF

v_gene: TRBV11-1
CDR3aa: CASSPRDYSNVQYF

v_gene: TRBV28
CDR3aa: CASILAVAYEQYF

v_gene: TRBV12-3/TRBV12-4
CDR3aa: CASILLGSGGNQSQYF

v_gene: TRBV11-2
CDR3aa: CVCNLNPGSDTQYF

v_gene: TRBV11-2
CDR3aa: CASSSPQGGRNTMELFF

v_gene: TRBV5-6
CDR3aa: CASSLLSSGGAWDEQFF

v_gene: TRBV28
CDR3aa: CASNQGPRGYTF

v_gene: TRBV29-1
CDR3aa: CSVEDGGVYEHYF

v_gene: TRBV6-1
CDR3aa: CASSEDGHNQPQHF

v_gene: TRBV4-3
CDR3aa: CASSPGSRGGANVLTF

v_gene: TRBV5-6
CDR3aa: CAGNPVGGRGDYGYTF

v_gene: TRBV20-1
CDR3aa: CSAPSASGTPVGSYVQYF

v_gene: TRBV10-1
CDR3aa: CASARVAGGLFF

v_gene: TRBV6-2/TRBV6-3
CDR3aa: CTSSPSHGSPPREQYF

v_gene: TRBV6-6
CDR3aa: CTCSYEGAFNEQFF

v_gene: TRBV10-1
CDR3aa: CAGSESGQHQPQHF

v_gene: TRBV6-2/TRBV6-3
CDR3aa: CASRYTAGGPGNEQFF

v_gene: TRBV4-3
CDR3aa: CASSQEYYREDSEAFF

v_gene: TRBV11-2
CDR3aa: CASSFTGSESQHF

v_gene: TRBV28
CDR3aa: CASVLPGGPVKQYF